A selection of T cell receptor beta chains follows, all from one sample in a study of low-dose radiotherapy and immunotherapy resistance in tumors. TCRdb used MiXCR to reprocess the reads, holding one entry per CDR3 protein. The sample holds some 94,000 distinct CDR3 sequences; under 25% are singletons and the top ten take around 13%. Material: PBMCs, obtained after low-dose radiotherapy plus immunotherapy. The receptor set was obtained from a female donor with ovarian cancer. The CDR3 runs from the conserved cysteine through the conserved F or W. D genes are given only for firm matches. For some rows the clone size is stated as once, few or many, or as a class when expanded; others skip it.

size	J	length	V	D	DNA	CDR3
.	TRBJ2-3	21	TRBV6-2/TRBV6-3	TRBD2	TGTGCCAGCAGTTACTCGATACCAACTAGCGGGAGGGCCGTTAGCACAGATACGCAGTATTTT	CASSYSIPTSGRAVSTDTQYF
many	TRBJ1-4	15	TRBV30	.	TGTGCCTGGAGTTTCGGAAGCACAACTAATGAAAAACTGTTTTTT	CAWSFGSTTNEKLFF
many	TRBJ2-2	16	TRBV30	TRBD2	TGTGCCTGGAGCCCCCCGACTAGCGGGGGGGCCGGGGAGCTGTTTTTT	CAWSPPTSGGAGELFF
many	TRBJ1-1	13	TRBV6-6	.	TGTGCCAGCTATGTCCTGCAGAACACTGAAGCTTTCTTT	CASYVLQNTEAFF
.	TRBJ2-1	15	TRBV24-1	.	TGTGCCACCAGTGATAGGGCTAGAGTAAGGAATGAGCAGTTCTTC	CATSDRARVRNEQFF
many	TRBJ1-2	13	TRBV30	.	TGTGCCTGGAGTCGTACTGCTAGCTATGGCTACACCTTC	CAWSRTASYGYTF
many	TRBJ2-7	15	TRBV9	.	TGTGCCAGCAGCGTAGCCCAGGGACGCTACTACGAGCAGTACTTC	CASSVAQGRYYEQYF
many	TRBJ2-1	17	TRBV6-1	.	TGTGCCAGCAGTCCCCGCCACGGGGCGGGATACTACAATGAGCAGTTCTTC	CASSPRHGAGYYNEQFF
many	TRBJ2-1	11	TRBV6-2/TRBV6-3	.	TGTGCCAGCAGTTACGCGGGGGAGCAGTTCTTC	CASSYAGEQFF
many	TRBJ2-1	15	TRBV5-1	TRBD1	TGCGCCAGCAGCCTAGGGACAGGGGCTATCAGGGAGCAGTTCTTC	CASSLGTGAIREQFF
few	TRBJ2-5	14	TRBV19	.	TGTGCCAGTAGTATATACGGCCAGCAAGAGACCCAGTACTTC	CASSIYGQQETQYF
many	TRBJ1-1	14	TRBV6-2/TRBV6-3	.	TGTGCCAGCAGTGAACAGGGATTAAACACTGAAGCTTTCTTT	CASSEQGLNTEAFF
once	TRBJ2-1	16	TRBV3-1	TRBD1	TGTGCCAGCAGCCAGTACCAAGACAGGGGCTACAATGAGCAGTTCTTC	CASSQYQDRGYNEQFF
many	TRBJ2-5	15	TRBV3-1	TRBD2	TGTGCCAGCAGCTATCGGACTAGCGGACAAGAGACCCAGTACTTC	CASSYRTSGQETQYF
many	TRBJ2-5	17	TRBV7-6	TRBD2	TGTGCCAGCAGCTCCCTGGGGCGGACTAGCGGGAGTGAGACCCAGTACTTC	CASSSLGRTSGSETQYF
.	TRBJ2-2	15	TRBV7-2	TRBD2	TGTGCCAGCAGCTTTAGGACTAGCGGCGCCGGGGAGCTGTTTTTT	CASSFRTSGAGELFF
many	TRBJ2-7	14	TRBV7-2	TRBD2	TGTGCCAGCAGCTCCGGGACTAGTGTGTACGAGCAGTACTTC	CASSSGTSVYEQYF
.	TRBJ1-5	14	TRBV2	.	TGTGCCAGCAGCTCCGGGGCTCGCAATCAGCCCCAGCATTTT	CASSSGARNQPQHF
many	TRBJ2-2	13	TRBV29-1	.	TGCAGCGTTGACAGGGGGAACACCGGGGAGCTGTTTTTT	CSVDRGNTGELFF
.	TRBJ2-3	16	TRBV27	TRBD2	TGTGCCAGCAACGACCCGGGACTAGCGAGCACAGATACGCAGTATTTT	CASNDPGLASTDTQYF
many	TRBJ2-7	15	TRBV12-3/TRBV12-4	TRBD1	TGTGCCAGCAGCCCTACCGGGACAGGGCCCACCGAGCAGTACTTC	CASSPTGTGPTEQYF
many	TRBJ2-1	15	TRBV20-1	TRBD2	TGCAGTGCTAGTCCCCCTCCTAGCGGGAGAAATGAGCAGTTCTTC	CSASPPPSGRNEQFF
many	TRBJ2-7	14	TRBV5-1	.	TGCGCCAGCAGCCCTAGTGGCCAGCGAAACGAGCAGTACTTC	CASSPSGQRNEQYF
many	TRBJ1-5	13	TRBV6-1	.	TGTGCCAGCATGGGGGGGCGCAGTCAGCCCCAGCATTTT	CASMGGRSQPQHF
many	TRBJ2-1	14	TRBV6-1	TRBD1	TGTGCCATCAGTTCGACAGGGGGCGTGAATGAGCAGTTCTTC	CAISSTGGVNEQFF
many	TRBJ2-7	16	TRBV5-4	TRBD2	TGTGCCAGCAGCTTGGACCTAGCGGTCTCCCCCTACGAGCAGTACTTC	CASSLDLAVSPYEQYF
many	TRBJ2-5	14	TRBV20-1	.	TGCAGTGCTAGAGTGCCCGGACCTCAAGAGACCCAGTACTTC	CSARVPGPQETQYF
.	TRBJ2-7	15	TRBV20-1	TRBD2	TGCAGTGCTAGAGGGACGGGCGGGGGAACCTACGAGCAGTACTTC	CSARGTGGGTYEQYF
many	TRBJ2-2	15	TRBV5-1	.	TGCGCCAGCAGCTTGGATCTAGCGCACACCGGGGAGCTGTTTTTT	CASSLDLAHTGELFF
.	TRBJ1-5	17	TRBV6-6	TRBD1	TGTGCCAGCAGTTGGGGACAGGGCGGCGTTGGGAATCAGCCCCAGCATTTT	CASSWGQGGVGNQPQHF
many	TRBJ2-3	16	TRBV9	.	TGTGCCAGCAGCGGAAGGGCGGGCCCAAGCACAGATACGCAGTATTTT	CASSGRAGPSTDTQYF
many	TRBJ2-6	15	TRBV20-1	.	TGCAGTGCTAGCGTTGGCACTCTGGGGGCCAACGTCCTGACTTTC	CSASVGTLGANVLTF
many	TRBJ1-4	15	TRBV9	TRBD1	TGTGCCAGCAGCACTACCGGGACAGGGAATGAAAAACTGTTTTTT	CASSTTGTGNEKLFF
many	TRBJ1-6	16	TRBV9	.	TGTGCCAGCAGCGTAGGGGGGTCAGGAAGAAATTCACCCCTCCACTTT	CASSVGGSGRNSPLHF
many	TRBJ1-2	16	TRBV11-2	TRBD1	TGTGCCAGCAGGCTTATCAGGGGGCGCCCCCTCTATGGCTACACCTTC	CASRLIRGRPLYGYTF
many	TRBJ1-1	12	TRBV11-1	.	TGTGCCAGCAGCCCAGGGGACACTGAAGCTTTCTTT	CASSPGDTEAFF
many	TRBJ1-1	15	TRBV28	TRBD1	TGTGCCAGCAGTTTATCCCAGGGGGGAAACACTGAAGCTTTCTTT	CASSLSQGGNTEAFF
many	TRBJ1-4	16	TRBV19	TRBD1	TGTGCCAGTAGCCAAAGCCCCTTGGCAGGGGGCGAAAAACTGTTTTTT	CASSQSPLAGGEKLFF
.	TRBJ2-6	20	TRBV4-3	.	TGCGCCAGCAGCCAAGACCGGACAACCCACATAAGCTCTGGGGCCAACGTCCTGACTTTC	CASSQDRTTHISSGANVLTF
many	TRBJ2-1	14	TRBV2	.	TGTGCCAGCATGGTGGGGAGCTCCTACAATGAGCAGTTCTTC	CASMVGSSYNEQFF
many	TRBJ2-3	16	TRBV5-1	TRBD2	TGCGCCAGCAGCGCCCCGGGACTAGCGAGCACAGATACGCAGTATTTT	CASSAPGLASTDTQYF
.	TRBJ1-1	15	TRBV4-3	TRBD1	TGCGCCAGCAGCCCGAATCAGGGGGCGAGCACTGAAGCTTTCTTT	CASSPNQGASTEAFF
.	TRBJ1-1	16	TRBV5-1	.	TGTGCCAGCAGCTGGAGGGGGAATGGGGTGAACACTGAAGCTTTCTTT	CASSWRGNGVNTEAFF
many	TRBJ1-1	12	TRBV6-2/TRBV6-3	TRBD1	TGTGCCACTTTTTGGACAGGGCGGGAGGCTTTCTTT	CATFWTGREAFF
many	TRBJ1-3	16	TRBV5-1	.	TGCGCCAGCAGCCCCGGACGAGTGGGGGCTGGAAACACCATATATTTT	CASSPGRVGAGNTIYF
many	TRBJ1-1	15	TRBV19	.	TGTGCCAGTAGTACCCCCTGGAGGGGTGACACTGAAGCTTTCTTT	CASSTPWRGDTEAFF
many	TRBJ2-7	13	TRBV28	.	TGTGCCAGCAGCCCCCCGGGCCTCTACGAGCAGTACTTC	CASSPPGLYEQYF
many	TRBJ2-5	13	TRBV20-1	.	TGCAGTGCCCGCTCCCACGCCAGGGAGACCCAGTACTTC	CSARSHARETQYF
.	TRBJ1-4	14	TRBV5-1	.	TGCGCCAGCAGCTTGAATCCAGTATCCGAAAAACTGTTTTTT	CASSLNPVSEKLFF
many	TRBJ1-1	14	TRBV27	.	TGTGCCAGCAGTTTTGGCCGGGCGCACACTGAAGCTTTCTTT	CASSFGRAHTEAFF
many	TRBJ2-3	15	TRBV3-1	TRBD2	TGTGCCAGCAGCCCAGCGGGAGGGCGGACAGATACGCAGTATTTT	CASSPAGGRTDTQYF
many	TRBJ2-7	14	TRBV13	TRBD2	TGTGCCAGCAGCTTACGCGGGAGTCGGTACGAGCAGTACTTC	CASSLRGSRYEQYF
many	TRBJ2-3	19	TRBV7-8	TRBD2	TGTGCCAGCAGCTTAGCGATTAGGGGACTAGCGGGGGCGGGAGATACGCAGTATTTT	CASSLAIRGLAGAGDTQYF